This T cell receptor beta chain was profiled in a study of blood T cell repertoires in COVID-19. Study at large: PBMCs, B-cell-depleted T cells, or T cells provided the cDNA or gDNA that made up the material.

Libraries were prepared by immunoSEQ multiplex PCR; TCRdb keeps only in-frame clonotypes and omits some of them. The profile shows about 130,000 clones, 88% of them singletons. V dropped 2 bases and J dropped 0 bases, with 8 bases sitting between them. The CDR3 runs 14 residues. The V gene's germline CDR1 is SGHRS and CDR2 YFSETQ. This chain links TRBV5-1 with TRBJ1-1; D perhaps matches TRBD1 (6 bases). The TCR comes from a man aged 45-65 years with acute or convalescent COVID-19. The sample comprised peripheral blood. The CDR3 sequence: CASSFGTLNTEAFF. The CDR3 DNA sequence: TGCGCCAGCAGCTTCGGGACACTGAACACTGAAGCTTTCTTT.